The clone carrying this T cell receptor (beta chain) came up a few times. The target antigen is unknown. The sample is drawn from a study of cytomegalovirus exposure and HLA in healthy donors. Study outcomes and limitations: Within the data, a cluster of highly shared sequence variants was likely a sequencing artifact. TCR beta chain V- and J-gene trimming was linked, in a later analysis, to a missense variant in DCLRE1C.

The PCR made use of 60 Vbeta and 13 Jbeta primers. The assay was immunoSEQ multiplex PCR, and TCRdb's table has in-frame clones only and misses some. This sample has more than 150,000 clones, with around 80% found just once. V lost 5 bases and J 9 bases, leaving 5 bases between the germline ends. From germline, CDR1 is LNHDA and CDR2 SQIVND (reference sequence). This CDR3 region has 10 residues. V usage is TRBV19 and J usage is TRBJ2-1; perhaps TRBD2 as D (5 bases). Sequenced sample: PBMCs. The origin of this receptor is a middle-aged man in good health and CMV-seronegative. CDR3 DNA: TGTGCCAGTAGTGGGAGTGAGCAGTTCTTC. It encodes CASSGSEQFF.